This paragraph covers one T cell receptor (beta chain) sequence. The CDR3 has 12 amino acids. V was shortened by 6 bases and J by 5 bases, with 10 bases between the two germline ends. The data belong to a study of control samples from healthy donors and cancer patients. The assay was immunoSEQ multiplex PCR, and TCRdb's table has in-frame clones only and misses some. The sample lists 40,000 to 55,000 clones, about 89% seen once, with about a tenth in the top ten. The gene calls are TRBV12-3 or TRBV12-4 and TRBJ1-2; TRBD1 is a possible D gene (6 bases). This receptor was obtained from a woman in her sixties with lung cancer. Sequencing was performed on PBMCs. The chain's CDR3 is CASRPQGYGYTF. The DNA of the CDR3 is TGTGCCAGCAGGCCACAGGGTTATGGCTACACCTTC.